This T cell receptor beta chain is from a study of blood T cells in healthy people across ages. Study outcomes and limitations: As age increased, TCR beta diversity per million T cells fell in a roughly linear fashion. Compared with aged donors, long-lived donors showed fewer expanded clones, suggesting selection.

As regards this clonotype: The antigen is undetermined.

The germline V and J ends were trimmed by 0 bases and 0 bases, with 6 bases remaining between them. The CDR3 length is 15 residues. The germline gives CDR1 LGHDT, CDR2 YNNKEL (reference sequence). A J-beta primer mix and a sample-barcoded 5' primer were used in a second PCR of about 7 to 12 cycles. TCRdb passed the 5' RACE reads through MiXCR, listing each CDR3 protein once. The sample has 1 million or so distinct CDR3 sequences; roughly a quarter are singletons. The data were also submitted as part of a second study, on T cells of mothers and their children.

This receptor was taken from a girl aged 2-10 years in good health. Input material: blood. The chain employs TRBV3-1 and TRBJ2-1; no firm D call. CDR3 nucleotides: TGTGCCAGCAGCCAAGATAAAAGCTCCTACAATGAGCAGTTCTTC. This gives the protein CASSQDKSSYNEQFF.